Given below is one T cell receptor (beta chain) in context. No antigen is known for it. Per-base qualities were not stored, and no clone one base away is much larger. Library preparation used the immunoSEQ multiplex PCR assay. For the multiplex PCR, a mixture combining 60 forward primers for TCR Vbeta segments and 13 reverse primers for TCR Jbeta segments was used. A multiplex PCR assay on genomic DNA amplified the CDR3 region of rearranged TCR beta genes. The Illumina HiSeq System was used to sequence the amplified TCR beta libraries as 87-base-pair reads. The study's own analysis went as follows. Across the 500 to 700 repertoires, a later analysis counted 75 million to 90 million unique TCR beta chains, 9.5 million to 12 million of which were shared by at least two donors. Raw reads were error-corrected and collapsed into unique sequences by a nearest-neighbor algorithm in which closely related sequences were merged to remove PCR and sequencing errors. CDR3 sequences were aligned to IMGT reference sequences to assign V, D and J gene segments. For a sequence to be retained, at least a six-nucleotide match to both a V gene segment and a J gene segment was required. A rearrangement counted as productive if the CDR3 had no stop codons and remained in frame with V and J, and every other rearrangement counted as non-productive. Following IMGT convention, CDR3 was defined as the stretch from the second conserved V-encoded cysteine to the conserved J-encoded phenylalanine. The earlier analysis of around 640 of the donors excluded sequences that lacked an unambiguous match to a single V gene segment. In an earlier analysis of some 590 of the donors, a V segment was called functional when productive rearrangements were above 56.7%, and segregating when the standard deviation between donors exceeded 5%. A statistical classification framework was built for diagnosing cytomegalovirus status from the catalog of TCR beta chain sequences. In a later analysis, V and J genes were assigned by comparing TCR nucleotide sequences against IMGT/GENE-DB human TR gene sequences. The TCRdist pipeline was used in a later analysis to assign CDR3 sequences and most-parsimonious VDJ recombination scenarios. In a later analysis, each TCR beta chain was defined by its CDR3 amino acid sequence together with its V-gene family, and reads lacking a unique V-gene family were excluded. A later analysis removed 600 or so highly shared, low-generation-probability nucleotide sequences to deal with suspected cross-contamination and a sequencing artifact. In a later analysis, a clonal expansion index was calculated for each public chain from normalized within-repertoire ranks of inferred template counts. In a later analysis, generation probabilities were computed using a VDJ recombination model fitted to out-of-frame rearrangements, and the results were checked against IGoR. A later analysis scored TCR-TCR, TCR-HLA and TCR-CMV co-occurrence with hypergeometric tests, applying a repertoire-size bias correction to TCR pairs. False discovery rates were estimated in a later analysis by permuting HLA or CMV assignments 20 times. In a later analysis, co-occurring TCRs were grouped with DBSCAN, and TCRdist sequence similarity was added when clustering was performed within HLA-allele-positive subsets. Repertoires with fewer than 30,000 or more than 120,000 public chains were left out of co-occurrence clustering, as were five repertoires with anomalous nucleotide sharing. In its TCRdb copy, this immuneACCESS table keeps in-frame sequences only and misses some clones. Where compared with another copy, unresolved V genes explain less than half of these, and the others have no known cause. The DNA was the basis for D and trimming; V, J and clone size are from that table. This sample comprises 150,000 to 180,000 clones, about four fifths of them detected only once. The ten top clones hold approximately 7.7% of the sample.

The data were obtained in a study of cytomegalovirus exposure and HLA in healthy donors (dated by TCRdb to the late 2010s). About the full investigation: According to an earlier analysis of around 600 of the donors, roughly 180 million T cells yielded 117 million unique TCR beta sequences and roughly 280 Gb of sequence data. An early release covering more than 500 HLA-typed donors comprised roughly 300 gigabases of sequencing data and around 80 million unique TCR sequences. Among the roughly 400 genotyped donors, approximately 81% belonged to the genetic ancestry cluster associated with self-reported Caucasian donors. The study was designed to test whether signatures of past pathogen exposure could be identified by cataloging public T cell receptors. The study profiled the T cell repertoires of under 700 subjects by immunosequencing and related them to cytomegalovirus serostatus. In addition to the first cohort of around 670 subjects, a separate validation cohort of over 90 different subjects was used. To predict cytomegalovirus infection status, the study brought together high-throughput TCR immunosequencing, statistical association of individual TCRs with disease status, and machine learning. A later analysis re-examined previously published TCR beta repertoires from roughly 650 donors and added high-resolution HLA genotyping to investigate patterns of TCR occurrence. In the later analysis, no new phenotypic data were used to find candidate immune exposures; instead, reliance was placed on TCR beta sequences and their occurrence across donors. An earlier analysis of roughly 600 of the donors used high-throughput TCR beta sequencing to judge whether each TCR beta V gene segment behaved as functional or pseudogenic. Donor age, sex, ethnicity and CMV serostatus were compiled together with the repertoire data. Genome-wide SNP genotypes for about 55% of the roughly 670 donors were used in a later genetic analysis, which treated that subset as a discovery cohort. All discovery cohort repertoires had been generated on a single sequencing platform. Class I and class II HLA loci were covered by the typing at four-digit resolution. The number of typed donors differed by locus: about 620-640 for A, B, C, DRB1 and DQB1; 500 to 550 for DQA1; roughly 600 for DPA1; and approximately 450 for DPB1. Several DR-DQ haplotypes were treated as single units for association and clustering because of strong linkage in the cohort. Among 398 genotyped donors of the cohort, an average of roughly 240,000 unique TCR beta nucleotide sequences were sequenced per donor, around a sixth of them non-productive.

V trim: 5 bases; J trim: 8 bases; unmatched bases: 6. The CDR3, from cysteine to phenylalanine, totals 12 residues. Only the CDR3 part of the read is kept: 36 bases, read in frame from the first base. Via the germline V gene, CDR1 is SQVTM and CDR2 ANQGSEA. The cohort was made up of about 670 healthy bone marrow donors. Cohort members were all nominally healthy when sampled, although unrecorded immune exposures were likely present. The donor was CMV seropositive and belonged to the group of some 290 seropositive cohort members. Each donor provided a peripheral blood sample, and peripheral blood mononuclear cells were used for TCR beta sequencing. Genomic DNA was extracted from the blood cell samples with the Qiagen DNeasy Blood Extraction Kit. Findings and caveats that apply to the study as a whole: The classifier was reported to diagnose cytomegalovirus status with high specificity and sensitivity in both the original and validation cohorts. An earlier analysis of some 560 of the donors showed that most TCR beta V segments appeared in productive rearrangements either about 87% or about 30% of the time, which broadly matched IMGT annotations. A further reported finding was that TCR beta sequences accurately predicted the HLA-A and HLA-B alleles for most subjects in the first cohort. It was suggested by the authors that the approach could potentially be generalized to other disease states and immunological phenotypes. A later analysis associated 16,951 TCR beta sequences with specific HLA alleles at a false discovery rate of 0.05. In a later genetic analysis, a missense DCLRE1C variant was associated with V-gene and J-gene trimming of TCR beta chains, and the association was replicated in an independent cohort. Fewer than 20 rarely observed V segments, including chromosome 9 orphons, were excluded from the earlier analysis of some 590 of the donors because counts were too low. When HLA alleles, especially DR and DQ, strongly co-occurred, attributing TCR associations to individual alleles was difficult. Correlated functional status among segregating V segments might reflect linkage disequilibrium, but an unknown experimental factor could not be ruled out. A total of 150 or so TCR beta chains were listed by the study as associated with cytomegalovirus. The cohort was sequenced for TCR beta chains only, and without alpha or paired-chain data the features that could be detected were limited. Because HLA typing was missing for some donors at each locus, association tests included only the typed subset. A cluster of highly shared sequence variants was judged likely to be a technical artifact of the sequencing pipeline. Some IMGT-functional V segments, including TRBV6-2 and TRBV6-3, could not be told apart with the 87-base-pair reads, so those segments were excluded. A later analysis found that TCR association rates varied across HLA loci, with DRB1 alleles showing the most associated TCRs and HLA-C alleles the fewest. According to a later analysis, most CMV-associated TCR beta chains appeared to be HLA-restricted, and the HLA associations seemed to be driven largely by CMV exposure. Compared with the 666-donor mean, donors in an Asian-associated ancestry cluster had fewer N-insertions in productive TCRs, according to a later genetic analysis. The presence/absence analyses assumed that sequencing depth was roughly uniform across donors, and that assumption may not be true. A few of the identified cytomegalovirus-associated TCR beta chains were confirmed in vitro to be specific for cytomegalovirus antigens. The only immune exposure information available for the cohort was CMV serostatus. According to a later analysis, parvovirus B19, influenza, CMV and Epstein-Barr virus appeared linked to several top co-occurrence clusters. Across donors, most TCR sequences were observed very rarely, whereas some public TCRs were present in many individuals. Compared with equally common non-associated chains, HLA-associated TCR beta chains in a later analysis were more clonally expanded and had lower generation probabilities.

The sequencing sample was made of PBMCs. The source is a man aged 30 to 39 in good health and CMV-seropositive. This sequence uses TRBV29-1 and TRBJ2-1; TRBD2 fits 7 bases in the junction. The CDR3: CSVSEGGHEQFF. The DNA reads TGCAGCGTTTCAGAGGGAGGGCATGAGCAGTTCTTC.